Given below is one TCR beta chain in context. Its specificity is not known. The data originate from a study of T cells in Graves' hyperthyroidism and ophthalmopathy. General study findings and limits: The authors' 13 V-J model separated ophthalmopathy from stable hyperthyroidism.

RNA transcripts were the template for amplifying TCR beta CDR3 regions. HTBI primers were employed in a first-round RT-PCR of the TCR CDR3. TCRdb re-called the multiplex PCR reads with MiXCR, one entry per CDR3 protein. The sample includes about 460,000 distinct CDR3 sequences, about 22% of them seen just once. V lost 3 bases, J lost 7 bases, and 13 bases lay in between. This CDR3 comprises 13 residues. Per the germline V gene, CDR1 is MDHEN and CDR2 is SYDVKM. This clonotype was obtained from a woman in her seventies with Graves' ophthalmopathy. This chain links TRBV28 with TRBJ2-7, with a tentative D call TRBD2 (6 bases). The sequencing sample was made of blood. The CDR3 sequence is CASSLEPGVEQYF. The DNA for the CDR3 is TGTGCCAGCAGTTTGGAGCCGGGGGTGGAGCAGTACTTC. The full variable domain, with the rest looked up from reference TRBV28 and TRBJ2-7, is DVKVTQSSRYLVKRTGEKVFLECVQDMDHENMFWYRQDPGLGLRLIYFSYDVKMKEKGDIPEGYSVSREKKERFSLILESASTNQTSMYLCASSLEPGVEQYFGPGTRLTVT.